One sample yielded the 23 T cell receptor beta chains listed below, sequenced in a study of vaccination and CD4 T cells after COVID-19. Once obtained from cultured CD4+ T cells, the DNA was sequenced using the Oncomine TCR Beta short-read assay. Each CDR3 protein is one row after TCRdb ran MiXCR on the PCR reads. The sample contains some 16,000 distinct CDR3 sequences, 73% of which appear only once. For these receptors, no antigen is known. This sample's treatment: roughly 11-day PBMC culture with coronavirus spike peptide pools or control peptides (ViraFEST assay). Sequenced sample: CD4+ T cells from blood, cultured in vitro. These receptors all come from a human donor who had recovered from COVID-19.

CDR3 coding DNA: TGCAGTGCTACGTGGGGGGCGGGCTACACCTTC. Translated, it gives CSATWGAGYTF. The rearrangement links TRBV20-1 to TRBJ1-2; a weak D match, TRBD1 (6 bases). The CDR3 is made up of 11 amino acids. Trimming removed 4 bases at V and 8 bases at J, with 11 bases between. Germline V gene sequence: CDR1 DFQATT, CDR2 SNEGSKA (reference sequence).

This clonotype was seen only once. This chain joins TRBV6-1 and TRBJ2-2; 7 nucleotides align to TRBD1. CDR1 and CDR2 (germline): MNHNS, SASEGT. This CDR3 spans 14 amino acids. V shed 6 bases and J 4 bases; nucleotides not matched to a gene: 5. CDR3 DNA sequence: TGTGCCAGCAGACCGGGACAGCCCACCGGGGAGCTGTTTTTT. Its translation: CASRPGQPTGELFF.

This clonotype has only a few counts. This sequence joins TRBV27 and TRBJ1-6, with 8 bases fitting TRBD1. The CDR3 runs to 15 residues. The V gene end was trimmed by 6 bases and the J gene end by 9 bases; junction bases not matched to a gene: 10. CDR1 is MNHEY, CDR2 SMNVEV, per germline (reference sequence). DNA of the CDR3: TGTGCCAGCAGCCTCTCCTGGACAGGGTTTTCACCCCTCCACTTT. Translating it yields CASSLSWTGFSPLHF.

V is TRBV7-2 and J is TRBJ1-5; D gene unclear. The germline CDR1 and CDR2 sequences are SGHTA and FQGNSA. This CDR3 region has 12 residues. Trimming took off 8 bases at V and 0 bases at J, with 5 bases between the two ends. CDR3 in amino acids: CASSDSNQPQHF. The CDR3 DNA sequence: TGTGCCAGCTCCGATAGCAATCAGCCCCAGCATTTT.

The J gene is TRBJ1-6, the V gene TRBV27; 7 nucleotides align to TRBD1. In germline, CDR1 is MNHEY, CDR2 SMNVEV (reference sequence). V was clipped by 6 bases and J by 8 bases; unmatched bases: 7. The length of the CDR3 is 14 residues. The CDR3 DNA reads as TGTGCCAGCAGATCCAGGGGGTTTGATTCACCCCTCCACTTT. This translates into CASRSRGFDSPLHF.

The chain employs TRBV20-1 and TRBJ2-2; 13 nucleotides line up with TRBD2. V shed 6 bases and J 5 bases; nucleotides not matched to a gene: 6. The CDR3 contains 15 residues. Per germline, CDR1 DFQATT and CDR2 SNEGSKA (reference sequence). The CDR3 DNA reads as TGCAGTGCGCGGACTAGCGGGAGTCGGACCGGGGAGCTGTTTTTT. Translation gives CSARTSGSRTGELFF.

The chain has TRBV20-1 and TRBJ2-5, with 14 bases lining up with TRBD2. Germline V gene data show CDR1 as DFQATT and CDR2 as SNEGSKA (reference sequence). V was clipped by 3 bases and J by 4 bases; unmatched bases: 7. The CDR3 totals 16 residues. As DNA, the CDR3 is TGCAGTGCTAGGTTGACTAGCGGGAGGGCCCGAGAGACCCAGTACTTC. Translating it yields CSARLTSGRARETQYF.

The chain combines TRBV6-1 with TRBJ2-3, with D hard to call. V lost 4 bases and J 1 base, leaving 9 bases between the germline ends. The CDR3 is 14 residues long. Germline assignment: CDR1 MNHNS and CDR2 SASEGT. The CDR3 protein is CASSVSEGTDTQYF. In nucleotides, the CDR3 is TGTGCCAGCAGTGTCAGCGAGGGCACAGATACGCAGTATTTT.

The rearrangement uses TRBV19 and TRBJ1-1, with D unresolved. Germline CDR1 LNHDA, CDR2 SQIVND (reference sequence). This CDR3 has 13 amino acids. V was trimmed by 7 bases and J by 3 bases, leaving 12 bases between them. The CDR3 loop reads CASTHRGYTEAFF. In DNA, the CDR3 is TGTGCCAGTACCCACCGAGGGTACACTGAAGCTTTCTTT.

The J gene is TRBJ2-5, the V gene TRBV10-3, with D perhaps TRBD1 (5 bases). The CDR3 is made up of 13 amino acids. V gave up 8 bases and J gave up 4 bases, with 14 bases separating them. The germline CDR1 and CDR2 sequences are ENHRY and SYGVKD. The CDR3 loop is CAIVGLVLETQYF. The CDR3 region has the DNA TGTGCCATCGTGGGGCTAGTTTTAGAGACCCAGTACTTC.

The genes are TRBV6-2 or TRBV6-3 and TRBJ2-1; TRBD1 matches at 11 bases. Germline V gene sequence: CDR1 MNHEY, CDR2 SVGEGT. V lost 8 bases, J lost 2 bases, and 5 bases stayed unmatched. This CDR3 spans 15 amino acids. CDR3 nucleotide sequence: TGTGCCAGCTCCGGACAGGGGGCAACCTACAATGAGCAGTTCTTC. Translation: CASSGQGATYNEQFF.

By share, this clonotype ranks as medium-sized (0.01 to 0.1%). CDR3 amino acids: CASSMADGHYGYTF. CDR3 sequence (DNA): TGTGCCAGTAGTATGGCGGACGGGCACTATGGCTACACCTTC. J is TRBJ1-2 and V is TRBV19; D is unclear. The germline CDR1 and CDR2 sequences are LNHDA and SQIVND (reference sequence). The CDR3 extends over 14 amino acids. V was trimmed by 3 bases and J by 3 bases, leaving 11 bases between them.

This sequence joins TRBV19 and TRBJ2-2; unclear D gene. CDR1 and CDR2 from the germline V gene are LNHDA and SQIVND (reference sequence). V was clipped by 5 bases and J by 7 bases, with 8 bases between them. There are 12 residues in the CDR3. CDR3 loop: CASSRAVGELFF. The CDR3 region has the DNA TGTGCCAGTAGTCGGGCGGTCGGGGAGCTGTTTTTT.

The chain recombines TRBV6-1 with TRBJ1-2, with a tentative D call TRBD1 (5 bases). V was clipped by 1 base and J by 6 bases, with 18 bases between them. This CDR3 is built from 16 residues. Germline-derived CDR1 and CDR2 are MNHNS and SASEGT. This chain's CDR3 is CASSEVGGRILNGYTF. The CDR3 DNA reads TGTGCCAGCAGTGAAGTTGGGGGACGTATACTAAATGGCTACACCTTC.

This clonotype was seen once. The chain carries TRBV20-1 and TRBJ1-2; a weak D match, TRBD1 (6 bases). CDR1 and CDR2 from the germline V gene are DFQATT and SNEGSKA (reference sequence). Trimming removed 5 bases at V and 0 bases at J, with 13 bases between. The CDR3 sequence is 14 residues long. CDR3 bases: TGCAGTGCTGATCCACAGGGTACTAACTATGGCTACACCTTC. Its protein is CSADPQGTNYGYTF.

The V gene is TRBV7-2, the J gene TRBJ2-7; tentative D call: TRBD1 (5 bases). Germline assignment: CDR1 SGHTA and CDR2 FQGNSA. CDR3 length equals 12 residues. V shed 3 bases and J shed 4 bases, with 7 bases lying between them. The CDR3 DNA follows: TGTGCCAGCAGCTTTTCAGGGTACGAGCAGTACTTC. This translates into CASSFSGYEQYF.

This clonotype is large by share. The chain combines TRBV7-9 with TRBJ1-6; no clear D. The CDR3 is 14 amino acids. V lost 2 bases, J lost 10 bases, and 12 bases lay in between. Germline V gene data show CDR1 as SEHNR and CDR2 as FQNEAQ (reference sequence). CDR3 region: CASSLTALTSPLHF. CDR3 sequence (DNA): TGTGCCAGCAGCTTAACGGCGTTAACGTCACCCCTCCACTTT.

This chain joins TRBV20-1 and TRBJ2-7, with 13 bases identical to TRBD2. The trim removed 3 bases at V and 3 bases at J, leaving 5 bases unmatched. Germline CDR1 reads DFQATT; CDR2 reads SNEGSKA (reference sequence). The CDR3 loop spans 15 amino acids. CDR3 in DNA: TGCAGTGCTAGGTCGGGACTAGCGGGAATCTACGAGCAGTACTTC. Protein sequence: CSARSGLAGIYEQYF.

The chain carries TRBV4-2 and TRBJ2-5, with D hard to call. CDR3 length equals 16 residues. Trimming took 3 bases from V and 5 from J, leaving 19 bases between them. Germline V CDR1 and CDR2: LGHNA, YNFKEQ. Here the CDR3 reads CASSQASSRPSETQYF. The CDR3 DNA follows: TGTGCCAGCAGCCAGGCGTCCTCCCGACCTTCGGAGACCCAGTACTTC.

The J gene is TRBJ2-7, the V gene TRBV7-6; 8 bases line up with TRBD1. The CDR3 is 12 amino acids. V dropped 3 bases and J dropped 5; count of bases not matched to a gene: 0. CDR1 and CDR2 from the germline V gene are SGHVS and FNYEAQ. Here the CDR3 DNA reads TGTGCCAGCAGCTTGACAGGGGACGAGCAGTACTTC. Protein sequence: CASSLTGDEQYF.

The genes are TRBV11-3 and TRBJ2-5, with 7 bases lining up with TRBD1. CDR1 SGHNT and CDR2 YENEEA come from the germline V gene. The V gene end was trimmed by 5 bases and the J gene end by 4 bases; junction bases not matched to a gene: 4. The CDR3 has 13 amino acids. In DNA form, the CDR3 reads TGTGCCAGCAGCCCGAGGACAGGAGAGACCCAGTACTTC. It translates to CASSPRTGETQYF.

Here the CDR3 reads CSAREEPLTYGYTF. For the CDR3, the DNA is TGCAGTGCCAGGGAGGAACCCTTAACCTATGGCTACACCTTC. J is TRBJ1-2 and V is TRBV20-1, with D tentatively TRBD1 (5 bases). V was clipped by 6 bases and J by 4 bases, with 18 bases between them. Germline loops: CDR1 DFQATT, CDR2 SNEGSKA (reference sequence). This CDR3 spans 14 amino acids.

CDR3 sequence reads: CAWRELVVKEQYF. CDR3 sequence (DNA): TGTGCCTGGAGAGAACTAGTGGTTAAGGAGCAGTACTTC. The chain is built from TRBV30 and TRBJ2-7; D perhaps matches TRBD2 (5 bases). There are 13 residues in the CDR3. Germline V gives CDR1 GTSNPN, CDR2 SVGIG (reference sequence). Deletions cut 3 bases from V and 7 bases from J, with 16 bases between.